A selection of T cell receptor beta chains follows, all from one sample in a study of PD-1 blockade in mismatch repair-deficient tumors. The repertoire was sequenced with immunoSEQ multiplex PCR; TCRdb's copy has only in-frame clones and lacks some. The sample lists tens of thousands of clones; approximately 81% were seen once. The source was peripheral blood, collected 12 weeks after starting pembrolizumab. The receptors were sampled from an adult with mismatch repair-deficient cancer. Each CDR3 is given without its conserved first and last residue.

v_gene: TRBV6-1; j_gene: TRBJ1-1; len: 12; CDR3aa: ASSEWSTTGEAF
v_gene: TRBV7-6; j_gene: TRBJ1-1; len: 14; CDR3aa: ASSLFGWTGNTEAF
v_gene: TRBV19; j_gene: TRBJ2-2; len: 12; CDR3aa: ASSMERLAGELF
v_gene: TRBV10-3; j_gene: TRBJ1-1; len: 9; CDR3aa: AISEQGRAF
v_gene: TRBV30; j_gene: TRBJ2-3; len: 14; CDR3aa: AWKAQGGIGTDTQY
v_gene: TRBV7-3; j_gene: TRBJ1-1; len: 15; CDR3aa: ASSLQGQGAIGTEAF
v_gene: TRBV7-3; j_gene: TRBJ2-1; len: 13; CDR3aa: ASSLLGSQDNEQF
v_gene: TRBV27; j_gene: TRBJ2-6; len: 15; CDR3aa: ASSLDGRRAGANVLT
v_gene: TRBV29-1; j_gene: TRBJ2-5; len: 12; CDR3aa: SVEWGQGDETQY
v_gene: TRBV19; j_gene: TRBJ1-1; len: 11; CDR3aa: ASSRGSNTEAF
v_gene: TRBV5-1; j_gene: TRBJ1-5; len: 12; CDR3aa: ASSQDTLDQPQH
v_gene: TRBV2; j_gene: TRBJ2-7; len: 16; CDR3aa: ASKTGGFSGRRSYEQY
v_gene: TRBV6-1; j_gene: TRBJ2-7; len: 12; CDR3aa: ASTPPAAPYEQY
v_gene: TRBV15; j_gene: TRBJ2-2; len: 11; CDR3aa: ATSRGNTGELF
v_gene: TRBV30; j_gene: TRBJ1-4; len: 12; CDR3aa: AWRSWAGDEKLF
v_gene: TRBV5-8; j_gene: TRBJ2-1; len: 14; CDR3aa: ASSLEGILSYNEQF
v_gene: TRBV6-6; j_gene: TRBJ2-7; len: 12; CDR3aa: ASTPTSEAYEQY
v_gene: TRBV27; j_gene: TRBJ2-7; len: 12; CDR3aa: ASSFSVGGREQY
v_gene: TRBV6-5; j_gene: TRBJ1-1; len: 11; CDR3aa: ASSYRDDTEAF
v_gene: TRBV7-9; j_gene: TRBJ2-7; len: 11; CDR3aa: ASSGRLVPEQY